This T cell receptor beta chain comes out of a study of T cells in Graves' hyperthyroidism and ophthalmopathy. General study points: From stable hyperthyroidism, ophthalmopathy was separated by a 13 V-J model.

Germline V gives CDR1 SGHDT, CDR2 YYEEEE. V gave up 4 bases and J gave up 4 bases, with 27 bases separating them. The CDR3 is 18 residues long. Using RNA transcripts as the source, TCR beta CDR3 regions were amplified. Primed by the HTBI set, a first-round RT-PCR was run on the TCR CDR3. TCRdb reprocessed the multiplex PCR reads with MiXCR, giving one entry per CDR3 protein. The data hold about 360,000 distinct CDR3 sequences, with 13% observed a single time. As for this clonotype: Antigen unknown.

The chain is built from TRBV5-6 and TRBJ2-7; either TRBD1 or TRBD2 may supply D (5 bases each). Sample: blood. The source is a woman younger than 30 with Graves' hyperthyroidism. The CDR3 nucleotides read TGTGCCAGCAGCCTCTACACAGTTCTCCGGGACCATAAATACGAGCAGTACTTC. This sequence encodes CASSLYTVLRDHKYEQYF.